This record covers a single TCR beta chain. Antigen unknown. The data are from a study of OX40 agonist ivuxolimab in advanced cancers. The study, taken as a whole, reports: CD8+ T cells (on average) carried more expanded clones than CD4+ T cells. Low normalized T-cell clonal expansion also characterized some of the nonresponders.

CDR3 length equals 14 residues. Germline-derived CDR1 and CDR2 are MDHEN and SYDVKM. V trimming: 6 bases; J trimming: 4 bases; junction bases outside the gene matches: 7. Some clones are missing from TCRdb's copy, which holds only in-frame ones; the method was immunoSEQ multiplex PCR. The sample lists 90,000 to 150,000 clones, around 87% occurring once. The TCR comes from an adult with an advanced solid tumor such as melanoma, head and neck, liver or kidney cancer. The sequencing used CD4+ or CD8+ T cells sorted from blood, collected in a trial of the OX40 agonist ivuxolimab. The rearrangement uses TRBV28 and TRBJ1-2, with TRBD1 identical over 8 bases. CDR3 DNA: TGTGCCAGCAGCCCGGGACAGGACGTCTATGGCTACACCTTC. Translating it yields CASSPGQDVYGYTF.